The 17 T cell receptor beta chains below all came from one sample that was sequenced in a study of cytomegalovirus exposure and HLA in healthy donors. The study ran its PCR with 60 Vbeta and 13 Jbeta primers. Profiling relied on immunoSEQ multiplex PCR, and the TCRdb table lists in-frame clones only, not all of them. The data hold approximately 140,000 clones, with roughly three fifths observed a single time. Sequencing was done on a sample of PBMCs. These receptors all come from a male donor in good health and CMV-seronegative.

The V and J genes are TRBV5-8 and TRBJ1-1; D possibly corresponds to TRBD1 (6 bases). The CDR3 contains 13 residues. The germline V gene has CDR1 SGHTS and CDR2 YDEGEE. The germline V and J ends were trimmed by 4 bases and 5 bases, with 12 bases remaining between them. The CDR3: CASSPGVQTEAFF. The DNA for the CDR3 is TGTGCCAGCAGCCCAGGGGTGCAAACTGAAGCTTTCTTT.

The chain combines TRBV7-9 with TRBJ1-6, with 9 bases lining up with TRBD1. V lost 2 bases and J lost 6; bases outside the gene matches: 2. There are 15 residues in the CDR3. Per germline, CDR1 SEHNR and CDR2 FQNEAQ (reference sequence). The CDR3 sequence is CASSLMGQGNSPLHF. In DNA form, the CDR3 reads TGTGCCAGCAGCTTAATGGGACAGGGTAATTCACCCCTCCACTTT.

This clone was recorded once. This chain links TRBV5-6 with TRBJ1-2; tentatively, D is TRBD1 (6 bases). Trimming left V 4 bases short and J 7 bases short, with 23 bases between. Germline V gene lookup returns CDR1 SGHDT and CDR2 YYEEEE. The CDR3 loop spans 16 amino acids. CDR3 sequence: CASSTIESGVSGGYTF. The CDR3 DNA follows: TGTGCCAGCAGCACTATCGAATCAGGGGTATCGGGTGGCTACACCTTC.

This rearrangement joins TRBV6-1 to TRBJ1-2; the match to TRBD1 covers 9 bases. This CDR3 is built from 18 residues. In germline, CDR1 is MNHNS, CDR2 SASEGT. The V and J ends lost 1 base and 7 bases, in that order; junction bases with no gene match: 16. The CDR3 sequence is CASSEDLVQGAWIPGYTF. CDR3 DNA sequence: TGTGCCAGCAGTGAAGACTTAGTACAGGGGGCTTGGATTCCTGGCTACACCTTC.

The CDR3 here is CASSQLRIAGQETQYF. In DNA, the CDR3 is TGCGCCAGCAGTCAATTAAGGATCGCGGGCCAAGAGACCCAGTACTTC. The rearrangement links TRBV23-1 to TRBJ2-5; possible D gene TRBD2, 5 bases. TRBV23-1 is labeled an ORF, and its function is uncertain. Trimming shortened V by 1 base and J by 1 base, and 13 bases separated the two germline ends. The CDR3 is 16 amino acids.

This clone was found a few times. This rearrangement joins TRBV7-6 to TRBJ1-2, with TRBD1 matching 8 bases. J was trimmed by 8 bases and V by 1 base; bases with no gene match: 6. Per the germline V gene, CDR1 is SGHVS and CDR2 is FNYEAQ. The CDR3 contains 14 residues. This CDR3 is CASSLVQGARGYTF. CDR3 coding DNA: TGTGCCAGCAGCTTAGTCCAGGGGGCGAGGGGCTACACCTTC.

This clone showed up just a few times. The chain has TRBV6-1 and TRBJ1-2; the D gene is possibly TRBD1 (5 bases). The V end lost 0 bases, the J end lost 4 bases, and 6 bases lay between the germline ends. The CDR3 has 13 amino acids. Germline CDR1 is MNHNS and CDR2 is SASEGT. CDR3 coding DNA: TGTGCCAGCAGTGAAGCGGGGCCCTATGGCTACACCTTC. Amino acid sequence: CASSEAGPYGYTF.

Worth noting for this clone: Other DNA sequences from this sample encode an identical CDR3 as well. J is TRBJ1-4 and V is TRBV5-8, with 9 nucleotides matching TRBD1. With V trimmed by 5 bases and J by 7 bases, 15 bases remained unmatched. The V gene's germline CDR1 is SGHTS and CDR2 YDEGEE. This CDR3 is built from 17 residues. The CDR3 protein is CASSQGTGSFWAEKLFF. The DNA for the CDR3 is TGTGCCAGCAGTCAAGGGACAGGGTCATTCTGGGCTGAAAAACTGTTTTTT. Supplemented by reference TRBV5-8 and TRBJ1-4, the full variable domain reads EAGVTQSPTHLIKTRGQQATLRCSPISGHTSVYWYQQALGLGLQFLLWYDEGEERNRGNFPPRFSGRQFPNYSSELNVNALELEDSALYLCASSQGTGSFWAEKLFFGSGTQLSVL.

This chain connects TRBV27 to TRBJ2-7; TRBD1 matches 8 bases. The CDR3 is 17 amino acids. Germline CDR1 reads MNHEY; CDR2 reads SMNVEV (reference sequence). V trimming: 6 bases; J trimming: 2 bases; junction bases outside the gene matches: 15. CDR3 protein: CASSLRTEWTGPYEQYF. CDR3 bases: TGTGCCAGCAGCCTCCGTACTGAATGGACAGGGCCCTACGAGCAGTACTTC.

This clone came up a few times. Here the CDR3 DNA reads TGTGCCGCCGACAGGGGACCGGGGTTGGCTGAAGCTTTCTTT. Amino acid sequence: CAADRGPGLAEAFF. V usage is TRBV5-5 and J usage is TRBJ1-1; 8 nucleotides align to TRBD1. The CDR3 is 14 residues long. Trimming cost V 10 bases and J 6 bases; bases outside gene matches: 14. The germline V gene encodes CDR1 SGHKS and CDR2 YYEKEE (reference sequence).

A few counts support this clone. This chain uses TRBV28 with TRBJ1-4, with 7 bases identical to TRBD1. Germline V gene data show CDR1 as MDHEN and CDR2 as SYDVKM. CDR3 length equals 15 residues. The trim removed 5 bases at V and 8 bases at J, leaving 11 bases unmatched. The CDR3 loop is CASSLLTGYEEKLFF. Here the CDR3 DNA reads TGTGCCAGCAGTCTCCTGACAGGGTACGAGGAAAAACTGTTTTTT.

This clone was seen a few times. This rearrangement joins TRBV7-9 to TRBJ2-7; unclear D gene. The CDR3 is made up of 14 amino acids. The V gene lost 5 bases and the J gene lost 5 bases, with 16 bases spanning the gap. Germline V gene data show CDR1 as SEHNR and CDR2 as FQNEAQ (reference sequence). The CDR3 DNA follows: TGTGCCAGCAGCCAACCACCGAATGGCCACGAGCAGTACTTC. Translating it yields CASSQPPNGHEQYF.

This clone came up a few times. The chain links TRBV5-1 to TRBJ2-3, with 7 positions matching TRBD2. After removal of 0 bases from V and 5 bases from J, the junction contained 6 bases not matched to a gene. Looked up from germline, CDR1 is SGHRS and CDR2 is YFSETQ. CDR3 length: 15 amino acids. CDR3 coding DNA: TGCGCCAGCAGCTTGGACAGCTGGGGGGGAGATACGCAGTATTTT. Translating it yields CASSLDSWGGDTQYF.

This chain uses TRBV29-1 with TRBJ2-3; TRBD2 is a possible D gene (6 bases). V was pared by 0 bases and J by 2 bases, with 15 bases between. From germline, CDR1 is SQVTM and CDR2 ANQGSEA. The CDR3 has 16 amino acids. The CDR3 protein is CSVEDPFGGITDTQYF. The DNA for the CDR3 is TGCAGCGTTGAAGATCCGTTCGGGGGAATCACAGATACGCAGTATTTT.

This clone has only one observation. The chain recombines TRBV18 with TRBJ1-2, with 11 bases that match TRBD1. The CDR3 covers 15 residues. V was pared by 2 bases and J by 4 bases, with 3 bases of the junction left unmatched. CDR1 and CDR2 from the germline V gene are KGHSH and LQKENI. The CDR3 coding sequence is TGTGCCAGCTCACCAGGGACAGGGGGATCCTATGGCTACACCTTC. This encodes CASSPGTGGSYGYTF. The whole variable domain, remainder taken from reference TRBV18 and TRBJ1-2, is NAGVMQNPRHLVRRRGQEARLRCSPMKGHSHVYWYRQLPEEGLKFMVYLQKENIIDESGMPKERFSAEFPKEGPSILRIQQVVRGDSAAYFCASSPGTGGSYGYTFGSGTRLTVV.

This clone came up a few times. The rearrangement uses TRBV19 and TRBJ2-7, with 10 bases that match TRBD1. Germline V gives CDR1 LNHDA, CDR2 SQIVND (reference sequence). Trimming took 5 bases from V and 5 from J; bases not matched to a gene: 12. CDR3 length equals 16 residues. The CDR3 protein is CASSLTGTGVPDEQYF. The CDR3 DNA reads TGTGCCAGTAGTCTAACCGGGACAGGGGTTCCCGACGAGCAGTACTTC.

The CDR3 DNA sequence: TGTGCCAGCAGTCGGGACAGGGCAACCTACGAGCAGTACTTC. It translates to CASSRDRATYEQYF. The V and J genes are TRBV6-5 and TRBJ2-7; 9 bases match TRBD1. Germline values: CDR1 MNHEY, CDR2 SVGAGI. The CDR3 is made up of 14 amino acids. With V trimmed by 5 bases and J by 2 bases, 4 bases remained unmatched.